These 13 T cell receptor beta chains share one sample of origin, sequenced in a study of neoadjuvant anti-PD-1 for oral cavity cancer (dated by TCRdb to 2020 to 2022). To prepare the library, the immunoSEQ multiplex PCR assay was applied. TCRdb limited this immuneACCESS table to in-frame rearrangements with V and J called. A share of clones is missing; checked studies link under half to unresolved V genes, and the rest is unexplained. The sample table records 9,600 or so clones; about 69% of these occur just once. Clones ranked in the top ten supply about 4% of the sample. This sample's time point label indicates: after neoadjuvant nivolumab, at surgical resection. The starting material was PBMCs, obtained after nivolumab (anti-PD-1) treatment. These receptors were taken from a person between 40 and 85 years old with oral cavity squamous cell carcinoma.

This chain joins TRBV5-4 and TRBJ2-2, with D possibly being TRBD2 (5 bases). Trimming pared 0 bases from V and 4 bases from J, leaving 7 bases between. The CDR3 is made up of 14 amino acids. CDR1 SGHNT and CDR2 YYREEE come from the germline V gene (reference sequence). CDR3 DNA: TGTGCCAGCAGCTTGGGGACTTTCACCGGGGAGCTGTTTTTT. It yields the protein CASSLGTFTGELFF.

For the CDR3, the DNA is TGTGCCAGCAGTTATACCGGGACGGCCAATCAGCCCCAGCATTTT. It codes for CASSYTGTANQPQHF. The chain employs TRBV6-5 and TRBJ1-5; tentative D call: TRBD1 (5 bases). The CDR3 is made up of 15 amino acids. The V gene's germline CDR1 is MNHEY and CDR2 SVGAGI. The V end lost 3 bases, the J end lost 3 bases, and 12 bases lay between the germline ends.

Only a few counts were recorded for this clone. CDR3 sequence: CASRRGLAGGELFF. CDR3 nucleotides: TGTGCCAGCAGGCGGGGGCTAGCGGGCGGGGAGCTGTTTTTT. The chain joins TRBV2 to TRBJ2-2; 8 bases match TRBD2. There are 14 residues in the CDR3. V shed 6 bases and J 7 bases; nucleotides not matched to a gene: 7. Germline V lookup: CDR1 SNHLY, CDR2 FYNNEI.

The chain combines TRBV27 with TRBJ1-5, with 9 nucleotides matching TRBD1. Germline trimming cut 5 bases from V and 7 bases from J; bases unmatched to any gene: 6. The germline gives CDR1 MNHEY, CDR2 SMNVEV (reference sequence). This CDR3 spans 14 amino acids. The CDR3 sequence: CASSPRTGDQPQHF. CDR3 nucleotides: TGTGCCAGCAGTCCAAGGACAGGGGACCAGCCCCAGCATTTT.

The table lists this clone with a count of one. The chain is built from TRBV5-5 and TRBJ2-5; 9 bases match TRBD1. Germline V gives CDR1 SGHKS, CDR2 YYEKEE (reference sequence). The CDR3 is 14 amino acids. Trimming cost V 4 bases and J 3 bases; bases outside gene matches: 4. The CDR3 sequence: CASSLGTGKETQYF. CDR3 DNA sequence: TGTGCCAGCAGCCTGGGGACAGGGAAAGAGACCCAGTACTTC.

V is TRBV2 and J is TRBJ2-3, with 9 bases that match TRBD1. Per the germline V gene, CDR1 is SNHLY and CDR2 is FYNNEI. The CDR3 sequence is 15 residues long. V lost 7 bases to trimming and J lost 5 bases; unmatched junction nucleotides: 10. Here the CDR3 DNA reads TGTGCCAGCACTTTTCGGACAGGGGCGGGAGATACGCAGTATTTT. Residues: CASTFRTGAGDTQYF.

The chain couples TRBV4-1 to TRBJ2-2; TRBD1 agrees at 12 bases. This CDR3 region has 17 residues. V was clipped by 2 bases and J by 5 bases; unmatched bases: 6. Germline V gene data show CDR1 as MGHRA and CDR2 as YSYEKL. For the CDR3, the DNA is TGCGCCAGCAGCCAAAAACAGGGACAGGGGGCGACCGGGGAGCTGTTTTTT. Translation gives CASSQKQGQGATGELFF.

The chain uses TRBV4-1 and TRBJ2-7; no definite D call. CDR1 is MGHRA, CDR2 YSYEKL, per germline. There are 13 residues in the CDR3. The V gene lost 4 bases and the J gene lost 0 bases, with 7 bases spanning the gap. The CDR3 reads CASSLVSSYEQYF. In DNA form, the CDR3 reads TGCGCCAGCAGCCTCGTTAGCTCCTACGAGCAGTACTTC.

This chain uses TRBV2 with TRBJ2-7; D is ambiguous. Germline CDR1 SNHLY, CDR2 FYNNEI. V lost 4 bases to trimming and J lost 2 bases, with 6 bases between them. CDR3 length equals 12 residues. The DNA for the CDR3 is TGTGCCAGCAGTGGGCGGACCTACGAGCAGTACTTC. This translates into CASSGRTYEQYF.

The chain couples TRBV5-4 to TRBJ2-5, with TRBD1 as a possible D gene (5 bases). Deletions cut 5 bases from V and 3 bases from J, with 11 bases between. Germline CDR1 SGHNT, CDR2 YYREEE (reference sequence). This CDR3 spans 13 amino acids. This CDR3 reads CASRQAVEETQYF. The CDR3 DNA is TGTGCCAGCAGACAGGCGGTAGAAGAGACCCAGTACTTC.

The genes are TRBV9 and TRBJ2-6, with 11 bases aligning to TRBD1. Germline CDR1 SGDLS, CDR2 YYNGEE. V lost 4 bases, J lost 3 bases, and 9 bases stayed unmatched. This CDR3 has 18 amino acids. In DNA, the CDR3 is TGTGCCAGCAGCTACCGGGACAGGGGGAATAGTGGGGCCAACGTCCTGACTTTC. Its protein is CASSYRDRGNSGANVLTF.

This sequence joins TRBV11-2 and TRBJ1-3; D is unresolved. The CDR3 length is 16 residues. Trimming stripped 1 base from V and 7 bases from J, with 17 bases between. Germline CDR1 and CDR2: SGHAT and FQNNGV. The CDR3 is CASSLGPSGVLNTIYF. The CDR3, as DNA: TGTGCCAGCAGCTTAGGACCCTCCGGCGTCTTGAACACCATATATTTT. The entire variable domain, with the rest obtained from reference TRBV11-2 and TRBJ1-3, is as follows: EAGVAQSPRYKIIEKRQSVAFWCNPISGHATLYWYQQILGQGPKLLIQFQNNGVVDDSQLPKDRFSAERLKGVDSTLKIQPAKLEDSAVYLCASSLGPSGVLNTIYFGEGSWLTVV.

DNA for the CDR3: TGTGCCAGCAGTTTAGGAAACAGGGGGATCTACAATGAGCAGTTCTTC. It codes for CASSLGNRGIYNEQFF. The genes are TRBV27 and TRBJ2-1, with 8 bases fitting TRBD1. The germline CDR1 and CDR2 sequences are MNHEY and SMNVEV (reference sequence). The V segment lost 2 bases and the J segment 3 bases; nucleotides outside the gene matches: 6. The CDR3 is 16 amino acids.